This T cell receptor (beta chain) appears in the sequencing data of a study of T-cell memory formation after mild COVID-19. On the study more broadly: TCR clusters were mostly confined to one donor each.

From the 5' RACE reads, TCRdb called clonotypes with MiXCR, one entry per CDR3 protein. The sample holds roughly 300,000 distinct CDR3 sequences, approximately 8% seen once. This clonotype was seen a few times. Trimming took 3 bases from V and 4 from J, leaving 9 bases between them. Germline V gene sequence: CDR1 MNHEY, CDR2 SMNVEV (reference sequence). CDR3 length: 13 residues. The TCR originated in a man younger than 35 who had mild COVID-19 (a few samples of this study predate the infection). Cell type and time point are not known. Input material: PBMCs or a T cell subset sorted from them (not recorded which). The gene calls are TRBV27 and TRBJ2-5; D remains unclear. The CDR3: CASSFRARETQYF. CDR3 DNA sequence: TGTGCCAGCAGTTTCCGGGCACGAGAGACCCAGTACTTC.